This TCR beta chain was identified in a study of regulatory T cells in long-lasting Graves disease. Sequencing libraries for TCR beta were prepared with iRepertoire HTBI primers and Arm-PCR of CDR3 regions. Original analysis: Identification across samples found approximately 67 TRBV and 15 or so TRBJ segments. TCRdb reprocessed the multiplex PCR reads via MiXCR and lists one record per CDR3 protein. The V and J calls, along with clone size, are taken from TCRdb and not from the paper's own processing. Of roughly 450,000 distinct CDR3 sequences listed, roughly 23% were seen once; the top ten hold about an eighth. Concerning this clonotype itself: A much larger clonotype is one base distant, so this may be a read error.

Stated time point: persistent/refractory GD, antithyroid drugs over 5 years with positive TRAb. PBMCs were the source of the RNA used for TCR sequencing. Germline CDR1 reads MNHEY; CDR2 reads SVGEGT. This CDR3 region has 15 residues. V trimming: 6 bases; J trimming: 6 bases; junction bases outside the gene matches: 11. The genes are TRBV6-2 or TRBV6-3 and TRBJ1-5, with 7 bases fitting TRBD1. Specimen: peripheral blood mononuclear cells (PBMCs), collected when the disease was refractory, from a patient treated with antithyroid drugs. The source is a female donor with Graves disease. CDR3 coding DNA: TGTGCCAGCAGCTTGTCAGGGGGTGCCGGTCAGCCCCAGCATTTT. It specifies CASSLSGGAGQPQHF.